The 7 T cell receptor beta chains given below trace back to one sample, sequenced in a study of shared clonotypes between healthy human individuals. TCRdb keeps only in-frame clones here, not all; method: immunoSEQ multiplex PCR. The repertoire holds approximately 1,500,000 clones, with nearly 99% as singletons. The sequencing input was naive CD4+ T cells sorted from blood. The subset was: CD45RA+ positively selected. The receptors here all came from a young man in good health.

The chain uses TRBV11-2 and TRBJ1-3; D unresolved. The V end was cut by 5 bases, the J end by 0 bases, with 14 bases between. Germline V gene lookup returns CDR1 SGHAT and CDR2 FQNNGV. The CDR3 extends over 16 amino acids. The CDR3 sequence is CASSANFRSSGNTIYF. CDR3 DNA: TGTGCCAGCAGCGCAAATTTCAGAAGCTCTGGAAACACCATATATTTT. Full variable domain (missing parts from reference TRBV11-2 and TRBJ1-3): EAGVAQSPRYKIIEKRQSVAFWCNPISGHATLYWYQQILGQGPKLLIQFQNNGVVDDSQLPKDRFSAERLKGVDSTLKIQPAKLEDSAVYLCASSANFRSSGNTIYFGEGSWLTVV.

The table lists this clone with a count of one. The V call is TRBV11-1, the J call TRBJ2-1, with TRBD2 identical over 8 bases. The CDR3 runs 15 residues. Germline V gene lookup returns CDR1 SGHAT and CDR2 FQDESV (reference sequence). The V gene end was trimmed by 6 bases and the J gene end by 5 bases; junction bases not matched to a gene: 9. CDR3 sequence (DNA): TGTGCCAGCAGTTCGCTGGGACTAGAGAACAATGAGCAGTTCTTC. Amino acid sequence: CASSSLGLENNEQFF.

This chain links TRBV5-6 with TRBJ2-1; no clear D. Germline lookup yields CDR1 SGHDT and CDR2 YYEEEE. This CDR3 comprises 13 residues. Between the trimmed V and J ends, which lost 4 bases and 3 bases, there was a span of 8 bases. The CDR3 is CASSGGRYNEQFF. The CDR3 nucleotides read TGTGCCAGCAGCGGCGGCCGCTACAATGAGCAGTTCTTC.

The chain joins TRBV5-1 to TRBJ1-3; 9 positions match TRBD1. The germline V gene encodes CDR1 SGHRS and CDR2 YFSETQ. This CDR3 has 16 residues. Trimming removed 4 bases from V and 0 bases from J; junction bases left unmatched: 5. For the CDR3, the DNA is TGCGCCAGCAGCATAGGGACAGGGATCTCTGGAAACACCATATATTTT. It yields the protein CASSIGTGISGNTIYF.

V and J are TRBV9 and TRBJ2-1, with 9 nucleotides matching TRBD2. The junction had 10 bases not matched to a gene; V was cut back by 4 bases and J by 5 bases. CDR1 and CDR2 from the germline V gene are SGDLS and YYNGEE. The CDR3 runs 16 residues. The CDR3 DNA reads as TGTGCCAGCAGCCCCAGGAGGACTAGCGCACACAATGAGCAGTTCTTC. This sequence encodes CASSPRRTSAHNEQFF. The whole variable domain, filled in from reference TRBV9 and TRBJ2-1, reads DSGVTQTPKHLITATGQRVTLRCSPRSGDLSVYWYQQSLDQGLQFLIQYYNGEERAKGNILERFSAQQFPDLHSELNLSSLELGDSALYFCASSPRRTSAHNEQFFGPGTRLTVL.

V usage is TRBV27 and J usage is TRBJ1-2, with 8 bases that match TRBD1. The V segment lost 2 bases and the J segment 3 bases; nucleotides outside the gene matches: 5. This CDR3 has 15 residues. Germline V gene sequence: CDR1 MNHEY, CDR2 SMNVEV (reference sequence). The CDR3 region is CASSLRDRPYYGYTF. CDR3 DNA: TGTGCCAGCAGTTTACGGGACAGGCCTTACTATGGCTACACCTTC.

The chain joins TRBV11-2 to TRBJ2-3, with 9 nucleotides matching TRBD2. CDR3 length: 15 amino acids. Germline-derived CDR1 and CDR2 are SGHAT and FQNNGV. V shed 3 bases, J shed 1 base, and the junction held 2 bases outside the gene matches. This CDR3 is CASSFSGSGTDTQYF. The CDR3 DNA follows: TGTGCCAGCAGCTTTAGCGGGAGCGGCACAGATACGCAGTATTTT.